The 20 T cell receptor beta chains below all came from one sample that was sequenced in a study of blood T cell repertoires in COVID-19. TCRdb keeps only in-frame clones here, not all; method: immunoSEQ multiplex PCR. This table has 400,000 or so clones, more than 80% appearing once. The sample was PBMCs or T cells enriched from blood (not recorded which). The receptors originated from a man aged 25-45 years who had recovered from COVID-19.

V is TRBV10-1 and J is TRBJ2-2; 14 nucleotides line up with TRBD2. The germline gives CDR1 WNHNN, CDR2 SYGVQD (reference sequence). The CDR3 contains 19 residues. Trimming removed 6 bases from V and 4 bases from J; junction bases left unmatched: 13. The CDR3 nucleotides are TGCGCCAGCAGCCCACTGGGACTAGCGGGAGAGGGTCTCACCGGGGAGCTGTTTTTT. This codes for CASSPLGLAGEGLTGELFF.

This rearrangement joins TRBV7-2 to TRBJ2-7, with 8 bases lining up with TRBD2. V gave up 3 bases and J gave up 1 base; unmatched junction bases: 5. Germline V CDR1 and CDR2: SGHTA, FQGNSA. This CDR3 is 15 amino acids long. The CDR3 loop reads CASSFSGIISYEQYF. CDR3 nucleotides: TGTGCCAGCAGCTTTAGCGGGATCATTTCCTACGAGCAGTACTTC. The full variable domain, its missing parts supplied by reference TRBV7-2 and TRBJ2-7, is GAGVSQSPSNKVTEKGKDVELRCDPISGHTALYWYRQSLGQGLEFLIYFQGNSAPDKSGLPSDRFSAERTGGSVSTLTIQRTQQEDSAVYLCASSFSGIISYEQYFGPGTRLTVT.

V and J are TRBV2 and TRBJ1-2; TRBD1 might be the D (5 bases). V was pared by 6 bases and J by 7 bases, with 15 bases between. CDR1 SNHLY and CDR2 FYNNEI come from the germline V gene. The CDR3 has 13 amino acids. The CDR3 loop reads CASSVQSGGGYTF. DNA of the CDR3: TGTGCCAGCAGCGTCCAATCCGGGGGTGGCTACACCTTC.

The rearrangement links TRBV6-6 to TRBJ1-5; 8 bases match TRBD1. CDR3 length equals 17 residues. Germline CDR1 MNHNY, CDR2 SVGAGI (reference sequence). V gave up 5 bases and J gave up 5 bases; unmatched junction bases: 14. CDR3 DNA sequence: TGTGCCAGCAGTCCGCGGACAGGGACTACACTTCATCAGCCCCAGCATTTT. It encodes CASSPRTGTTLHQPQHF.

The rearrangement uses TRBV28 and TRBJ1-1; D not certain. In germline, CDR1 is MDHEN, CDR2 SYDVKM. V was shortened by 6 bases and J by 4 bases, with 12 bases between the two germline ends. The CDR3 consists of 13 residues. The CDR3 region is CASSASSGTEAFF. The CDR3 nucleotides read TGTGCCAGCAGCGCCTCCTCAGGCACTGAAGCTTTCTTT.

This sequence joins TRBV19 and TRBJ2-7; TRBD1 aligns across 8 bases. This CDR3 has 14 amino acids. Unmatched junction bases numbered 5, after V lost 5 bases and J lost 2 bases. Germline assignment: CDR1 LNHDA and CDR2 SQIVND (reference sequence). CDR3: CASSLGTGTYEQYF. Here the CDR3 DNA reads TGTGCCAGTAGTCTGGGGACAGGAACCTACGAGCAGTACTTC. Based on the CDR3 plus reference TRBV19 and TRBJ2-7, the full variable domain is DGGITQSPKYLFRKEGQNVTLSCEQNLNHDAMYWYRQDPGQGLRLIYYSQIVNDFQKGDIAEGYSVSREKKESFPLTVTSAQKNPTAFYLCASSLGTGTYEQYFGPGTRLTVT.

The chain joins TRBV28 to TRBJ1-3; D call uncertain. Germline V gene sequence: CDR1 MDHEN, CDR2 SYDVKM. This CDR3 contains 15 residues. V was pared by 6 bases and J by 0 bases, with 12 bases between. CDR3 DNA: TGTGCCAGCAGCTCCGGACTGAACTCTGGAAACACCATATATTTT. Its translation: CASSSGLNSGNTIYF.

The J gene is TRBJ1-3, the V gene TRBV3-1 (or the pseudogene TRBV3-2); possible D gene TRBD1, 6 bases. CDR1 LGHDT and CDR2 YNNKEL come from the germline V gene (reference sequence). This CDR3 has 15 amino acids. V was trimmed by 4 bases and J by 0 bases, leaving 10 bases between them. The CDR3 DNA is TGTGCCAGCAGCCTCCAGGGGTACTCTGGAAACACCATATATTTT. Protein: CASSLQGYSGNTIYF.

The rearrangement uses TRBV10-2 and TRBJ2-1, with 7 positions matching TRBD2. The CDR3 spans 16 residues. J lost 4 bases, V lost 7 bases, and 13 bases had no gene match. Germline values: CDR1 WSHSY, CDR2 SAAADI. In DNA, the CDR3 is TGCGCCAGCACCCGAGGCTTGCGGGAGAATTACAATGAGCAGTTCTTC. Its protein is CASTRGLRENYNEQFF.

The V and J genes are TRBV28 and TRBJ1-4; maybe TRBD1 (6 bases). CDR1 and CDR2 from the germline V gene are MDHEN and SYDVKM. The CDR3 runs to 14 residues. The V end lost 2 bases, the J end lost 7 bases, and 11 bases lay between the germline ends. Here the CDR3 reads CASSLVGGGEKLFF. In DNA, the CDR3 is TGTGCCAGCAGTTTAGTAGGGGGTGGTGAAAAACTGTTTTTT.

The chain joins TRBV20-1 to TRBJ1-2; 7 nucleotides align to TRBD1. From germline, CDR1 is DFQATT and CDR2 SNEGSKA (reference sequence). V dropped 3 bases and J dropped 4; count of bases not matched to a gene: 11. This CDR3 region has 15 residues. The CDR3: CSASPAQDRLYGYTF. CDR3 sequence (DNA): TGCAGTGCTAGTCCGGCACAGGACAGGCTCTATGGCTACACCTTC.

The rearrangement joins TRBV19 to TRBJ2-2; perhaps TRBD2 as D (5 bases). The V and J ends lost 5 bases and 1 base respectively, with 8 bases between them. Germline CDR1 LNHDA, CDR2 SQIVND (reference sequence). The CDR3 totals 14 residues. The CDR3 DNA is TGTGCCAGTAGTGACCGGGGGAACACCGGGGAGCTGTTTTTT. Translating gives CASSDRGNTGELFF.

V and J are TRBV5-6 and TRBJ2-1; TRBD2 aligns across 13 bases. From germline, CDR1 is SGHDT and CDR2 YYEEEE. This CDR3 contains 14 residues. V shed 5 bases and J 9 bases; nucleotides not matched to a gene: 5. CDR3 bases: TGTGCCAGCAGTGGACTAGCGGGGGCAGGTGAGCAGTTCTTC. Amino acid sequence: CASSGLAGAGEQFF.

The chain is built from TRBV7-9 and TRBJ1-3; no firm D call. The CDR3 totals 17 residues. V was trimmed by 0 bases and J by 0 bases, leaving 12 bases between them. From germline, CDR1 is SEHNR and CDR2 FQNEAQ (reference sequence). DNA of the CDR3: TGTGCCAGCAGCTTAGCGACCGCCACAGCCTCTGGAAACACCATATATTTT. Residues: CASSLATATASGNTIYF.

This sequence joins TRBV28 and TRBJ1-2; possibly TRBD1 for D (5 bases). From germline, CDR1 is MDHEN and CDR2 SYDVKM. This CDR3 spans 13 amino acids. V shed 3 bases and J shed 4 bases, with 9 bases lying between them. The CDR3 region is CASSFRTPYGYTF. CDR3 sequence (DNA): TGTGCCAGCAGTTTTAGGACACCCTATGGCTACACCTTC.

The chain carries TRBV27 and TRBJ2-7; D is possibly TRBD2 (5 bases). Deletions cut 0 bases from V and 7 bases from J, with 10 bases between. Germline V CDR1 and CDR2: MNHEY, SMNVEV (reference sequence). This CDR3 has 13 amino acids. CDR3 amino acids: CASSLSSRGEQYF. For the CDR3, the DNA is TGTGCCAGCAGTTTATCGTCCCGAGGGGAGCAGTACTTC.

The gene calls are TRBV5-8 and TRBJ2-2; D is possibly TRBD1 (6 bases). V was trimmed by 1 base and J by 5 bases, leaving 9 bases between them. The CDR3 contains 14 residues. Looked up from germline, CDR1 is SGHTS and CDR2 is YDEGEE. The CDR3 region has the DNA TGTGCCAGCAGCTTGAACAGGGAAACCGGGGAGCTGTTTTTT. Its translation: CASSLNRETGELFF.

There are many counts of this clone. This chain uses TRBV7-9 with TRBJ1-1; D gene uncertain. There are 12 residues in the CDR3. Germline V gives CDR1 SEHNR, CDR2 FQNEAQ (reference sequence). Trimming cost V 1 base and J 6 bases, with 6 bases left between them. The CDR3 coding sequence is TGTGCCAGCAGCTTAGTTTCGGCTGAAGCTTTCTTT. Translation: CASSLVSAEAFF.

The chain carries TRBV5-4 and TRBJ1-1, with 8 bases identical to TRBD1. The J segment lost 1 base and the V segment lost 1 base, leaving 0 bases of the junction unmatched. This CDR3 is built from 14 residues. From germline, CDR1 is SGHNT and CDR2 YYREEE (reference sequence). In DNA form, the CDR3 reads TGTGCCAGCAGCTTGCAGGGGGCGAACACTGAAGCTTTCTTT. Amino acids: CASSLQGANTEAFF.

V usage is TRBV16 and J usage is TRBJ1-2; possible D gene TRBD1, 5 bases. Germline assignment: CDR1 KGHSY and CDR2 FQNENV. The ends were cut back, 8 bases at V and 2 bases at J, with 27 bases in the middle. This CDR3 comprises 18 residues. The DNA of the CDR3 is TGTGCCAGCCAAGTTACCCGCCTTGGGGCACAAGGGAACTATGGCTACACCTTC. Residues: CASQVTRLGAQGNYGYTF.